The 32 T cell receptor beta chains below come from one sample, sequenced in a study of cytomegalovirus exposure and HLA in healthy donors. It was with 60 Vbeta and 13 Jbeta primers that the PCR ran. Produced via immunoSEQ multiplex PCR; TCRdb's table is partial and in-frame only. This table has roughly 180,000 clones, 78% appearing once. Sequencing was done on a sample of PBMCs. These receptors were taken from a female donor in good health and CMV-seronegative.

The count of this clone is one. This sequence joins TRBV5-6 and TRBJ2-3; 8 bases agree with TRBD2. Germline-derived CDR1 and CDR2 are SGHDT and YYEEEE. CDR3 size: 16 residues. With 4 bases clipped from V and 0 bases from J, the junction kept 7 bases outside the gene matches. CDR3 nucleotides: TGTGCCAGCAGCCTCCCTACTAGCGGAAGCACAGATACGCAGTATTTT. It codes for CASSLPTSGSTDTQYF.

The chain recombines TRBV7-2 with TRBJ2-1; 7 bases map to TRBD1. Trimming took 5 bases from V and 3 from J; bases not matched to a gene: 4. CDR3 length: 14 residues. Germline CDR1 and CDR2: SGHTA and FQGNSA. CDR3 coding DNA: TGTGCCAGCAGCCCTCGACAGGGCTACAATGAGCAGTTCTTC. It is translated as CASSPRQGYNEQFF.

Written as DNA, the CDR3 is TGTGCCAGCAGTTACGCAGTTCACTCTGGGGCCAACGTCCTGACTTTC. This encodes CASSYAVHSGANVLTF. The V and J genes are TRBV6-5 and TRBJ2-6, with D uncertain. V was shortened by 2 bases and J by 0 bases, with 8 bases between the two germline ends. Germline V gene data show CDR1 as MNHEY and CDR2 as SVGAGI. CDR3 length equals 16 residues.

This sequence joins TRBV9 and TRBJ2-3; TRBD2 aligns across 10 bases. The J segment lost 2 bases and the V segment lost 4 bases, leaving 4 bases of the junction unmatched. The CDR3 covers 15 residues. Germline CDR1 and CDR2: SGDLS and YYNGEE. CDR3 nucleotides: TGTGCCAGCAGCTTCGGACTAGCGGTCACAGATACGCAGTATTTT. This encodes CASSFGLAVTDTQYF.

The chain carries TRBV6-5 and TRBJ2-1, with D maybe TRBD2 (5 bases). Per the germline V gene, CDR1 is MNHEY and CDR2 is SVGAGI. V lost 2 bases and J lost 3, with 14 bases in between. This CDR3 is built from 16 residues. CDR3 nucleotides: TGTGCCAGCAGTTACGAGGCGGGTGGAGTCTACAATGAGCAGTTCTTC. Protein sequence: CASSYEAGGVYNEQFF.

A single count supports this clone. This chain uses TRBV5-1 with TRBJ1-5; D is uncertain. The ends were cut back, 0 bases at V and 4 bases at J, with 11 bases in the middle. This CDR3 spans 15 amino acids. Germline V gene data show CDR1 as SGHRS and CDR2 as YFSETQ. The chain's CDR3 is CASSLEPGHNQPQHF. DNA of the CDR3: TGCGCCAGCAGCTTGGAACCAGGCCATAATCAGCCCCAGCATTTT.

This sequence joins TRBV4-1 and TRBJ2-5; 10 bases are a match to TRBD2. Germline V lookup: CDR1 MGHRA, CDR2 YSYEKL. CDR3 length: 13 amino acids. The junction had 4 bases not matched to a gene; V was cut back by 7 bases and J by 5 bases. The CDR3 loop is CASKLAGDETQYF. The CDR3 nucleotides are TGCGCCAGCAAGCTAGCGGGGGATGAGACCCAGTACTTC.

This chain links TRBV19 with TRBJ1-5; 10 bases match TRBD1. The CDR3 spans 15 residues. Per the germline V gene, CDR1 is LNHDA and CDR2 is SQIVND (reference sequence). The ends lost 5 bases at V and 6 bases at J; junction bases unmatched: 7. For the CDR3, the DNA is TGTGCCAGTAGTCGTCGGACAGGGGGGGCTCAGCCCCAGCATTTT. Amino acids: CASSRRTGGAQPQHF.

CDR3 nucleotide sequence: TGTGCCAGTAGTTGGCTGGGACAGGCTACAGATACGCAGTATTTT. Residues: CASSWLGQATDTQYF. V gene TRBV19 combines with J gene TRBJ2-3; TRBD1 matches at 8 bases. CDR3 length: 15 amino acids. From germline, CDR1 is LNHDA and CDR2 SQIVND (reference sequence). The ends lost 5 bases at V and 3 bases at J; junction bases unmatched: 7.

This clone showed up just a few times. This chain uses TRBV6-6 with TRBJ2-1; TRBD2 aligns across 14 bases. With 4 bases clipped from V and 7 bases from J, the junction kept 6 bases outside the gene matches. There are 16 residues in the CDR3. Germline loops: CDR1 MNHNY, CDR2 SVGAGI (reference sequence). The CDR3 coding sequence is TGTGCCAGCAGTTTGACTAGCGGGAGGGCAAAGAATGAGCAGTTCTTC. This sequence encodes CASSLTSGRAKNEQFF.

The chain employs TRBV11-2 and TRBJ2-7, with 8 bases fitting TRBD1. The germline CDR1 and CDR2 sequences are SGHAT and FQNNGV. This CDR3 has 15 residues. The junction had 12 bases not matched to a gene; V was cut back by 5 bases and J by 6 bases. The CDR3 spells CASSRLTGVRVEQYF. CDR3 DNA sequence: TGTGCCAGCAGCCGACTGACAGGGGTAAGGGTCGAGCAGTACTTC.

J is TRBJ2-3 and V is TRBV5-1; a weak D match, TRBD2 (6 bases). V was clipped by 3 bases and J by 6 bases, with 14 bases between them. This CDR3 has 14 amino acids. CDR1 and CDR2 from the germline V gene are SGHRS and YFSETQ. The CDR3 sequence: CASSSMTSSDTQYF. CDR3 in DNA: TGCGCCAGCAGCTCTATGACTAGTTCGGATACGCAGTATTTT.

This clone was seen more than once but under ten times. The chain couples TRBV28 to TRBJ1-1; D remains ambiguous. The V and J ends lost 6 bases and 1 base respectively, with 3 bases between them. The CDR3 consists of 11 residues. Per germline, CDR1 MDHEN and CDR2 SYDVKM. This CDR3 is CASSSNTEAFF. The CDR3, as DNA: TGTGCCAGCAGCTCGAACACTGAAGCTTTCTTT.

The gene calls are TRBV7-3 and TRBJ1-1, with D maybe TRBD1 (6 bases). This CDR3 contains 14 residues. CDR1 is SGHTA and CDR2 is FQGTGA in the germline V gene. Trimming cost V 5 bases and J 3 bases, with 13 bases left between them. CDR3: CASSRGGVHTEAFF. The DNA of the CDR3 is TGTGCCAGCAGCCGAGGGGGAGTGCACACTGAAGCTTTCTTT.

V and J are TRBV30 and TRBJ1-2, with 8 bases lining up with TRBD1. From germline, CDR1 is GTSNPN and CDR2 SVGIG (reference sequence). Germline trimming cut 4 bases from V and 13 bases from J; bases unmatched to any gene: 11. The CDR3 is 12 amino acids. CDR3 in amino acids: CAWKAQGTGGTF. For the CDR3, the DNA is TGTGCCTGGAAGGCACAGGGGACAGGAGGCACCTTC.

The rearrangement uses TRBV18 and TRBJ2-5; maybe TRBD1 (6 bases). Germline V gene sequence: CDR1 KGHSH, CDR2 LQKENI. The V gene lost 3 bases and the J gene lost 2 bases, with 28 bases spanning the gap. The CDR3 loop spans 20 amino acids. The CDR3 nucleotides read TGTGCCAGCTCACCCGGCCCGAAAGGCGCAAGACACAGGGCACAAGAGACCCAGTACTTC. Translation gives CASSPGPKGARHRAQETQYF.

The rearrangement joins TRBV7-3 to TRBJ2-1; D is possibly TRBD1 (5 bases). The CDR3 contains 13 residues. Trimming pared 5 bases from V and 4 bases from J, leaving 9 bases between. The germline V gene encodes CDR1 SGHTA and CDR2 FQGTGA. The CDR3 loop reads CASSVDRYNEQFF. The CDR3 region has the DNA TGTGCCAGCAGCGTCGACAGATACAATGAGCAGTTCTTC.

CDR3 coding DNA: TGTGCCAGCAGAACTTACACAGGCAATCAGCCCCAGCATTTT. This sequence encodes CASRTYTGNQPQHF. The chain joins TRBV6-6 to TRBJ1-5; no clear D gene. Germline V CDR1 and CDR2: MNHNY, SVGAGI (reference sequence). V dropped 6 bases and J dropped 2 bases, with 11 bases sitting between them. This CDR3 comprises 14 residues.

The rearrangement links TRBV18 to TRBJ1-1, with 8 nucleotides matching TRBD1. V trimming: 0 bases; J trimming: 3 bases; junction bases outside the gene matches: 6. Germline V lookup: CDR1 KGHSH, CDR2 LQKENI. This CDR3 has 16 amino acids. The CDR3 loop reads CASSPPGQGSYTEAFF. DNA for the CDR3: TGTGCCAGCTCACCACCTGGACAGGGCAGTTACACTGAAGCTTTCTTT.

V and J are TRBV2 and TRBJ1-5; D remains unclear. Trimming removed 3 bases at V and 0 bases at J, with 6 bases between. Germline loops: CDR1 SNHLY, CDR2 FYNNEI. This CDR3 contains 14 residues. CDR3 sequence reads: CASSERSSNQPQHF. The CDR3 DNA sequence: TGTGCCAGCAGTGAGCGGAGTAGCAATCAGCCCCAGCATTTT.

This clone has just one count. The chain recombines TRBV6-6 with TRBJ2-1; the match to TRBD2 covers 7 bases. The CDR3 consists of 16 residues. V was pared by 6 bases and J by 6 bases, with 14 bases of the junction left unmatched. Germline V gives CDR1 MNHNY, CDR2 SVGAGI (reference sequence). The CDR3 DNA follows: TGTGCCAGCAGCGATTCGTGGGGGGAGGGGAGCAATGAGCAGTTCTTC. Encoded protein: CASSDSWGEGSNEQFF.

Details on this clone: At one of its ends the junction is not consistent with the germline gene, which may arise from a read error. This chain links TRBV7-9 with TRBJ1-1, with a weak D call TRBD1 (5 bases). Germline CDR1 SEHNR, CDR2 FQNEAQ (reference sequence). The CDR3 loop spans 17 amino acids. CDR3 sequence: CSSSPPSGSGPNTEAFF. CDR3 bases: TGTTCCAGCAGCCCCCCCTCAGGGTCCGGGCCCAACACTGAAGCTTTCTTT.

The J gene is TRBJ2-5, the V gene TRBV7-9, with TRBD2 as a possible D gene (7 bases). The CDR3 spans 15 residues. V was clipped by 5 bases and J by 4 bases, with 17 bases between them. Germline assignment: CDR1 SEHNR and CDR2 FQNEAQ (reference sequence). The CDR3: CASSRGTTGPETQYF. In DNA form, the CDR3 reads TGTGCCAGCAGCCGTGGGACTACAGGGCCAGAGACCCAGTACTTC.

J is TRBJ2-1 and V is TRBV2; TRBD2 matches 12 bases. CDR1 SNHLY and CDR2 FYNNEI come from the germline V gene. The CDR3 loop spans 17 amino acids. V trimming: 3 bases; J trimming: 4 bases; junction bases outside the gene matches: 7. In DNA form, the CDR3 reads TGTGCCAGCAGTGATTTGGGAACTAGCGGGGGGTACAATGAGCAGTTCTTC. Protein product: CASSDLGTSGGYNEQFF.

The V call is TRBV5-1, the J call TRBJ2-7, with D possibly TRBD1 on 5 matching bases. Germline CDR1 is SGHRS and CDR2 is YFSETQ. The germline V and J ends were trimmed by 6 bases and 0 bases, with 7 bases remaining between them. CDR3 length: 12 residues. The CDR3 DNA is TGCGCCAGCAAGGACAACTCCTACGAGCAGTACTTC. This gives the protein CASKDNSYEQYF. Using reference TRBV5-1 and TRBJ2-7 for the parts outside the CDR3, the full variable domain is KAGVTQTPRYLIKTRGQQVTLSCSPISGHRSVSWYQQTPGQGLQFLFEYFSETQRNKGNFPGRFSGRQFSNSRSEMNVSTLELGDSALYLCASKDNSYEQYFGPGTRLTVT.

This clone has just one count. The genes are TRBV11-3 and TRBJ2-1; 11 positions match TRBD2. J was trimmed by 3 bases and V by 5 bases; bases with no gene match: 6. The germline gives CDR1 SGHNT, CDR2 YENEEA. The CDR3 is 16 residues long. The CDR3 spells CASSALTSGGYNEQFF. For the CDR3, the DNA is TGTGCCAGCAGCGCCCTCACTAGCGGGGGCTACAATGAGCAGTTCTTC. The full variable domain, completed using reference TRBV11-3 and TRBJ2-1, is EAGVVQSPRYKIIEKKQPVAFWCNPISGHNTLYWYLQNLGQGPELLIRYENEEAVDDSQLPKDRFSAERLKGVDSTLKIQPAELGDSAVYLCASSALTSGGYNEQFFGPGTRLTVL.

This chain joins TRBV2 and TRBJ2-3; TRBD2 aligns across 8 bases. Germline CDR1 and CDR2: SNHLY and FYNNEI. The V and J ends lost 3 bases and 5 bases, in that order; junction bases with no gene match: 16. This CDR3 spans 18 amino acids. This CDR3 is CASSERAPLAGWVDTQYF. CDR3 bases: TGTGCCAGCAGTGAGCGGGCCCCTTTAGCGGGGTGGGTAGATACGCAGTATTTT.

The chain combines TRBV9 with TRBJ2-6, with 8 bases aligning to TRBD1. The CDR3 has 16 residues. The trim removed 3 bases at V and 2 bases at J, leaving 4 bases unmatched. From germline, CDR1 is SGDLS and CDR2 YYNGEE. The CDR3 bases are TGTGCCAGCAGCGAACAGGGGGTAACTGGGGCCAACGTCCTGACTTTC. As protein: CASSEQGVTGANVLTF.

The chain carries TRBV11-2 and TRBJ2-1; D remains ambiguous. From germline, CDR1 is SGHAT and CDR2 FQNNGV. This CDR3 region has 13 residues. V shed 4 bases and J shed 0 bases, with 4 bases lying between them. CDR3 region: CASSSSSYNEQFF. In nucleotides, the CDR3 is TGTGCCAGCAGCTCCAGCTCCTACAATGAGCAGTTCTTC.

V and J are TRBV6-1 and TRBJ1-5; D gene uncertain. The V end lost 2 bases, the J end lost 9 bases, and 14 bases lay between the germline ends. The CDR3 loop spans 14 amino acids. From germline, CDR1 is MNHNS and CDR2 SASEGT. The CDR3 region has the DNA TGTGCCAGCAGTGAACCCCCCCGTGTCTCGCCCCAGCATTTT. This gives the protein CASSEPPRVSPQHF.

The chain joins TRBV2 to TRBJ2-5; weak D call: TRBD1 (5 bases). Germline values: CDR1 SNHLY, CDR2 FYNNEI. Trimming shortened V by 6 bases and J by 0 bases, and 5 bases separated the two germline ends. The CDR3 extends over 12 amino acids. The CDR3 DNA is TGTGCCAGCAGGGGGCACCAAGAGACCCAGTACTTC. Its translation is CASRGHQETQYF.

The chain joins TRBV5-1 to TRBJ2-3; TRBD2 matches at 12 bases. V shed 4 bases and J 2 bases; nucleotides not matched to a gene: 5. CDR1 and CDR2 from the germline V gene are SGHRS and YFSETQ. The CDR3 is 16 amino acids. CDR3 amino acids: CASSALAGGLTDTQYF. As DNA, the CDR3 is TGCGCCAGCAGCGCCCTAGCGGGGGGGCTCACAGATACGCAGTATTTT.